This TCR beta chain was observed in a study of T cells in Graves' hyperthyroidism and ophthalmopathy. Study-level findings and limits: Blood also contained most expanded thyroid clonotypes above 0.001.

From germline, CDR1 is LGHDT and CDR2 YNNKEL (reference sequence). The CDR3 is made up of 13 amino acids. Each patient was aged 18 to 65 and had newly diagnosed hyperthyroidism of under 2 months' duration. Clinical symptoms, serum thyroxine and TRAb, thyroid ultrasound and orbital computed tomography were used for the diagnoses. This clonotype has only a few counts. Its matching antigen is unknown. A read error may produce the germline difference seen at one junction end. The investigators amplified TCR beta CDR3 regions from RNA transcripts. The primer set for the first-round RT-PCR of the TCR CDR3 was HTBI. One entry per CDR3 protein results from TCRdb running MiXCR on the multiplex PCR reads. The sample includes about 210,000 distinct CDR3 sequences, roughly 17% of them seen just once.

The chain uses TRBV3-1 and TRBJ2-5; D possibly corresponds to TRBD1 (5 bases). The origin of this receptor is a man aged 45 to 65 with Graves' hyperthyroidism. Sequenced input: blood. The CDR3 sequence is CASSPPGQGTQYF. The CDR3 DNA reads TGTGCCAGCAGCCCGCCCGGACAAGGGACCCAGTACTTC.